The following is a T cell receptor beta chain sequence with its context. The record originates from a study of response to subunit inactivated influenza vaccine. TCRdb processed the RT-PCR reads anew with MiXCR; each CDR3 protein has one entry. The sample gives about 530,000 distinct CDR3 sequences, roughly 10% of which show up once; roughly a tenth is in the top ten. Germline values: CDR1 MDHEN, CDR2 SYDVKM. Trimming removed 5 bases from V and 0 bases from J, with 7 bases in between. This CDR3 region has 13 residues. This clonotype originated in a man aged 50 to 60 who received an inactivated influenza vaccine. This specimen was PBMCs from blood, taken on the day of vaccination. J is TRBJ2-5 and V is TRBV28, with D unresolved. In DNA, the CDR3 is TGTGCCAGCAGTCCCCAGCACCAAGAGACCCAGTACTTC. Amino acids: CASSPQHQETQYF.